The next 25 T cell receptor beta chains were all read from a single sample in a study of blood T cells in healthy people across ages. Sample-barcoded 5' priming and a J-beta primer mix drove a second PCR of 7 to 11 cycles. Via MiXCR, TCRdb re-called the 5' RACE reads, giving one row per CDR3 protein. The sample records roughly 680,000 distinct CDR3 sequences, 40% to 65% being singletons. The sequenced material came from blood. These TCRs come from a woman of 80 years or more in good health.

For this clonotype: A read error may be the cause here, since a much bigger clone is one base away. This CDR3 is CASSLTVLHGQYF. The CDR3 coding sequence is TGTGCCAGCAGCTTAACGGTGCTCCACGGGCAGTACTTC. This chain links TRBV11-2 with TRBJ2-7; unclear D gene. Trimming stripped 2 bases from V and 9 bases from J, with 14 bases between. Per the germline V gene, CDR1 is SGHAT and CDR2 is FQNNGV. The CDR3 length is 13 residues.

This clonotype was detected many times. The gene calls are TRBV7-6 and TRBJ2-5, with TRBD1 identical over 7 bases. The CDR3 loop spans 15 amino acids. J gave up 3 bases and V 2 bases, and 6 bases lay outside the gene matches. Germline loops: CDR1 SGHVS, CDR2 FNYEAQ. CDR3 nucleotide sequence: TGTGCCAGCAGCTTAACCGGGACAGCCAAAGAGACCCAGTACTTC. Its protein is CASSLTGTAKETQYF.

The rearrangement links TRBV29-1 to TRBJ1-2; no definite D call. CDR1 SQVTM and CDR2 ANQGSEA come from the germline V gene. Trimming pared 7 bases from V and 2 bases from J, leaving 14 bases between. CDR3 length: 13 residues. The CDR3 DNA reads TGCAGCGGAGCCGATACTGGGAACTATGGCTACACCTTC. Amino acid sequence: CSGADTGNYGYTF. Full variable domain (remainder filled in from reference TRBV29-1 and TRBJ1-2): SAVISQKPSRDICQRGTSLTIQCQVDSQVTMMFWYRQQPGQSLTLIATANQGSEATYESGFVIDKFPISRPNLTFSTLTVSNMSPEDSSIYLCSGADTGNYGYTFGSGTRLTVV.

Of note for this clonotype: A read error may be the cause here, since a much bigger clone is one base away. The rearrangement uses TRBV14 and TRBJ1-6, with D unclear. From germline, CDR1 is SGHDN and CDR2 FVKESK. The CDR3 has 15 amino acids. The germline V and J ends were trimmed by 2 bases and 8 bases, with 13 bases remaining between them. The CDR3 nucleotides are TGTGCCAGCAGCCAACCCCCCATCCTATATTCACCCCTCCACTTT. It translates to CASSQPPILYSPLHF.

V is TRBV2 and J is TRBJ2-1; D possibly corresponds to TRBD2 (6 bases). V gave up 3 bases and J gave up 4 bases, with 13 bases separating them. The CDR3 extends over 15 amino acids. From germline, CDR1 is SNHLY and CDR2 FYNNEI. CDR3 sequence (DNA): TGTGCCAGCAGTGATCGCGGGACGGCGTACAATGAGCAGTTCTTC. Its protein is CASSDRGTAYNEQFF.

A note on this clonotype: A much larger clone is a single base away; this may be a read error. For the CDR3, the DNA is TGTGCCAGCAGCCATTCGCGGGACAGGGGTGAAAATGAGCAGTTCTTC. Translating it yields CASSHSRDRGENEQFF. V is TRBV9 and J is TRBJ2-1, with TRBD1 matching over 10 bases. This CDR3 has 16 amino acids. Germline trimming cut 4 bases from V and 7 bases from J; bases unmatched to any gene: 11. Germline CDR1 and CDR2: SGDLS and YYNGEE.

The chain is built from TRBV15 and TRBJ2-1; D is unresolved. CDR3 length equals 13 residues. Trimming left V 1 base short and J 12 bases short, with 13 bases between. Germline-derived CDR1 and CDR2 are LNHNV and YYDKDF (reference sequence). The CDR3 loop reads CATSRVLRQGQFF. Here the CDR3 DNA reads TGTGCCACCAGCAGAGTCTTGCGCCAAGGGCAGTTCTTC.

J is TRBJ1-3 and V is TRBV5-1; the match to TRBD1 covers 7 bases. This CDR3 is 14 amino acids long. J gave up 7 bases and V 4 bases, and 8 bases lay outside the gene matches. Germline V CDR1 and CDR2: SGHRS, YFSETQ. The CDR3 here is CASSPDRVGNTIYF. For the CDR3, the DNA is TGCGCCAGCAGCCCCGACAGGGTGGGGAACACCATATATTTT.

This clonotype was counted ten times or more. V and J are TRBV2 and TRBJ2-1, with 14 bases lining up with TRBD2. After removal of 5 bases from V and 0 bases from J, the junction contained 6 bases not matched to a gene. The CDR3 spans 18 residues. Germline V gives CDR1 SNHLY, CDR2 FYNNEI. The CDR3 coding sequence is TGTGCCAGCAGTTGGACTAGCGGGAGGCCGAGCTCCTACAATGAGCAGTTCTTC. Encoded protein: CASSWTSGRPSSYNEQFF.

The rearrangement links TRBV20-1 to TRBJ2-1, with 8 bases aligning to TRBD2. Germline values: CDR1 DFQATT, CDR2 SNEGSKA (reference sequence). The CDR3 is 14 residues long. V shed 0 bases, J shed 4 bases, and the junction held 2 bases outside the gene matches. The CDR3 bases are TGCAGTGCTAGAGACGGGGGGGGTTACAATGAGCAGTTCTTC. This gives the protein CSARDGGGYNEQFF.

The genes are TRBV14 and TRBJ2-1; no firm D call. In germline, CDR1 is SGHDN, CDR2 FVKESK. Trimming took off 1 base at V and 6 bases at J, with 19 bases between the two ends. The CDR3 loop spans 17 amino acids. This CDR3 is CASSQAMGSNWINEQFF. In nucleotides, the CDR3 is TGTGCCAGCAGCCAAGCTATGGGTTCAAATTGGATCAATGAGCAGTTCTTC.

The V and J genes are TRBV29-1 and TRBJ1-2; the match to TRBD1 covers 7 bases. The CDR3 loop spans 12 amino acids. The junction had 5 bases not matched to a gene; V was cut back by 1 base and J by 9 bases. From germline, CDR1 is SQVTM and CDR2 ANQGSEA. CDR3 coding DNA: TGCAGCGTTGAAGGACAGGGTCTTCGCTACACCTTC. It codes for CSVEGQGLRYTF.

The table lists this clonotype with a count of one. The genes are TRBV6-6 and TRBJ1-1, with D tentatively TRBD1 (6 bases). The germline V gene encodes CDR1 MNHNY and CDR2 SVGAGI (reference sequence). V lost 6 bases to trimming and J lost 4 bases, with 15 bases between them. The CDR3 runs to 14 residues. This CDR3 is CASRSRDKPTEAFF. CDR3 nucleotide sequence: TGTGCCAGCAGGTCCCGGGACAAGCCCACTGAAGCTTTCTTT.

The chain has TRBV6-5 and TRBJ2-1; a weak D match, TRBD1 (6 bases). Trimming took off 6 bases at V and 6 bases at J, with 15 bases between the two ends. The CDR3 is 14 residues long. Per the germline V gene, CDR1 is MNHEY and CDR2 is SVGAGI. The CDR3 sequence is CASSDSRGVNEQFF. CDR3 nucleotides: TGTGCCAGCAGCGACTCCAGGGGCGTCAATGAGCAGTTCTTC.

Ten or more counts support this clonotype. The chain carries TRBV5-1 and TRBJ2-5; 7 positions match TRBD2. Germline V gene sequence: CDR1 SGHRS, CDR2 YFSETQ. V was clipped by 4 bases and J by 5 bases; unmatched bases: 11. The CDR3 extends over 15 amino acids. The CDR3 sequence: CASSLFLAGVETQYF. The CDR3 DNA follows: TGCGCCAGCAGCCTCTTCCTGGCGGGGGTTGAGACCCAGTACTTC. Drawing the rest from reference TRBV5-1 and TRBJ2-5, the complete variable domain is KAGVTQTPRYLIKTRGQQVTLSCSPISGHRSVSWYQQTPGQGLQFLFEYFSETQRNKGNFPGRFSGRQFSNSRSEMNVSTLELGDSALYLCASSLFLAGVETQYFGPGTRLLVL.

This clonotype was recorded many times. The chain couples TRBV20-1 to TRBJ2-3, with TRBD2 matching 9 bases. The germline V gene has CDR1 DFQATT and CDR2 SNEGSKA (reference sequence). The CDR3 has 14 residues. After removal of 6 bases from V and 2 bases from J, the junction contained 6 bases not matched to a gene. The CDR3: CSATGLAYTDTQYF. The CDR3 DNA sequence: TGCAGTGCGACGGGACTAGCCTACACAGATACGCAGTATTTT.

This chain links TRBV3-1 with TRBJ2-5; 7 positions agree with TRBD1. The CDR3 length is 13 residues. Germline V gene lookup returns CDR1 LGHDT and CDR2 YNNKEL (reference sequence). After removal of 8 bases from V and 4 bases from J, the junction contained 7 bases not matched to a gene. CDR3 in amino acids: CASGETGRETQYF. For the CDR3, the DNA is TGTGCCAGCGGCGAGACAGGGAGAGAGACCCAGTACTTC.

This clonotype was detected a few times. This chain connects TRBV18 to TRBJ2-4, with D unresolved. V gave up 3 bases and J gave up 1 base, with 4 bases separating them. The CDR3 is made up of 13 amino acids. CDR1 and CDR2 from the germline V gene are KGHSH and LQKENI. CDR3 DNA sequence: TGTGCCAGCTCACCGAAGGCCAAAAACATTCAGTACTTC. It translates to CASSPKAKNIQYF.

CDR3 sequence reads: CSAHSILAGLSYNEQFF. The CDR3 bases are TGCAGTGCTCACTCGATCCTAGCGGGACTCTCCTACAATGAGCAGTTCTTC. J is TRBJ2-1 and V is TRBV20-1; 9 bases agree with TRBD2. This CDR3 region has 17 residues. CDR1 and CDR2 from the germline V gene are DFQATT and SNEGSKA (reference sequence). V was clipped by 5 bases and J by 0 bases; unmatched bases: 11.

The rearrangement joins TRBV5-5 to TRBJ1-2; tentatively, D is TRBD1 (6 bases). CDR3 size: 15 residues. The germline V gene has CDR1 SGHKS and CDR2 YYEKEE (reference sequence). The V gene lost 0 bases and the J gene lost 4 bases, with 13 bases spanning the gap. The CDR3 spells CASSLAPGEGYGYTF. The CDR3, as DNA: TGTGCCAGCAGCTTGGCCCCAGGGGAGGGCTATGGCTACACCTTC.

The CDR3 here is CSVAGTSGGNNEQFF. CDR3 DNA: TGCAGCGTTGCCGGGACTAGCGGGGGGAACAATGAGCAGTTCTTC. This chain joins TRBV29-1 and TRBJ2-1; 15 bases are shared with TRBD2. The CDR3 runs 15 residues. V lost 4 bases, J lost 5 bases, and 3 bases stayed unmatched. CDR1 and CDR2 (germline): SQVTM, ANQGSEA.

This clonotype was seen ten or more times. The V gene is TRBV9, the J gene TRBJ2-1; no firm D call. V dropped 1 base and J dropped 1 base, with 12 bases sitting between them. The CDR3 is 16 amino acids. Germline V gene sequence: CDR1 SGDLS, CDR2 YYNGEE. The DNA for the CDR3 is TGTGCCAGCAGCGTACTAAGCATGGGTTCCTACAATGAGCAGTTCTTC. Protein product: CASSVLSMGSYNEQFF.

This clonotype was counted at least ten times. This chain uses TRBV5-1 with TRBJ2-1; 8 positions match TRBD2. Germline lookup yields CDR1 SGHRS and CDR2 YFSETQ. V lost 0 bases and J lost 1; bases outside the gene matches: 15. The CDR3 is made up of 20 amino acids. The DNA for the CDR3 is TGCGCCAGCAGCTTGGTCCTTCGGGGGGGGCACCAAAGTTCCTACAATGAGCAGTTCTTC. Protein sequence: CASSLVLRGGHQSSYNEQFF.

The genes are TRBV9 and TRBJ2-3; TRBD1 matches 10 bases. Germline V gene data show CDR1 as SGDLS and CDR2 as YYNGEE. Trimming at V came to 2 bases and at J to 5 bases, leaving 8 bases not matched to a gene. CDR3 length equals 16 residues. The CDR3 DNA reads TGTGCCAGCAGCGTCCTCGGAGGGACAGGGGTAGATACGCAGTATTTT. Translation: CASSVLGGTGVDTQYF. The full variable domain, in which reference TRBV9 and TRBJ2-3 provide the parts outside the CDR3, is DSGVTQTPKHLITATGQRVTLRCSPRSGDLSVYWYQQSLDQGLQFLIQYYNGEERAKGNILERFSAQQFPDLHSELNLSSLELGDSALYFCASSVLGGTGVDTQYFGPGTRLTVL.

To note about this clonotype: A read error is possible here, since a much larger clone lies one base away. The chain recombines TRBV9 with TRBJ2-7, with D possibly TRBD2 on 5 matching bases. The J call could be wrong; TRBJ2-4 is a better fit for the DNA end. CDR1 and CDR2 from the germline V gene are SGDLS and YYNGEE. CDR3 size: 14 residues. CDR3 protein: CASSVGSGRNIQYF. The CDR3 nucleotides are TGTGCCAGCAGCGTAGGGTCGGGGAGAAACATTCAGTACTTC.